Listed below are T cell receptor beta chains from one sample, sequenced in a study of cytomegalovirus exposure and HLA in healthy donors. TCRdb's copy holds only in-frame clones and misses some; the assay was immunoSEQ multiplex PCR. The top ten clones hold around 4.2% of a sample with under 85,000 clones, just under 80% of them seen once. Material for sequencing was PBMCs. The origin of the receptors is a woman under 40 in good health and CMV-seronegative. Both conserved end residues are part of each CDR3. The D gene is left open where the match is weak. Size values are once, few and many counts, or a class for expanded clones, and some rows have none.

J gene	clone size	V gene	D gene	CDR3 protein	CDR3 DNA
TRBJ1-1	medium-sized	TRBV6-5	.	CASSYGVRRTEAFF	TGTGCCAGCAGTTACGGCGTTAGGAGGACTGAAGCTTTCTTT
TRBJ1-1	.	TRBV7-9	.	CASSLGLGREAFF	TGTGCCAGCAGCCTAGGGTTGGGGCGTGAAGCTTTCTTT
TRBJ1-1	.	TRBV7-9	.	CASEWGENTEAFF	TGTGCCAGCGAGTGGGGGGAGAACACTGAAGCTTTCTTT
TRBJ2-5	.	TRBV6-6	TRBD2	CASTPDLAGGGQYF	TGTGCCAGCACTCCGGACCTAGCGGGAGGGGGCCAGTACTTC
TRBJ2-5	once	TRBV29-1	TRBD2	CSVGGGTSGIWRETQYF	TGCAGCGTTGGTGGGGGGACTAGCGGGATCTGGCGGGAGACCCAGTACTTC
TRBJ1-5	.	TRBV6-9	TRBD1	CASRPTGVGASQPQHF	TGTGCCAGCAGACCGACAGGGGTCGGGGCAAGTCAGCCCCAGCATTTT
TRBJ1-2	.	TRBV29-1	.	CSVNRAANYGYTF	TGCAGCGTAAACAGGGCCGCTAACTATGGCTACACCTTC
TRBJ1-1	.	TRBV9	TRBD1	CASTAGQGATEAFF	TGTGCCAGCACCGCGGGACAGGGGGCGACTGAAGCTTTCTTT
TRBJ1-3	.	TRBV7-8	.	CASSPVEGRNTIYF	TGTGCCAGCAGTCCTGTGGAGGGTAGGAACACCATATATTTT
TRBJ1-5	.	TRBV28	.	CASSFRVGNQPQHF	TGTGCCAGCAGTTTTCGGGTTGGCAATCAGCCCCAGCATTTT
TRBJ2-3	.	TRBV30	TRBD2	CAWSVTGSSGRGDTQYF	TGTGCCTGGAGTGTAACCGGGTCTAGCGGGAGGGGGGATACGCAGTATTTT
TRBJ1-1	.	TRBV29-1	.	CSVVTVFTETFF	TGCAGCGTTGTAACAGTCTTCACTGAAACTTTCTTT
TRBJ2-3	.	TRBV6-5	TRBD2	CASQRASLADTQYF	TGTGCCAGCCAAAGGGCCTCACTAGCGGATACGCAGTATTTT
TRBJ2-7	.	TRBV29-1	TRBD1	CSVETGGGYEQYF	TGCAGCGTTGAAACAGGGGGCGGCTACGAGCAGTACTTC
TRBJ1-2	.	TRBV5-4	.	CASSFGGAEYYGYTF	TGTGCCAGCAGCTTTGGAGGGGCCGAGTACTATGGCTACACCTTC
TRBJ1-6	.	TRBV7-9	.	CASRHNRDSPLHF	TGTGCCAGCAGACACAACAGGGACTCACCCCTCCACTTT
TRBJ2-1	.	TRBV30	TRBD2	CAWRATSGAYNEQFF	TGTGCCTGGAGAGCAACTAGCGGCGCATACAATGAGCAGTTCTTC
TRBJ1-4	.	TRBV9	.	CASSGEATNEKLFF	TGTGCCAGCAGTGGAGAGGCAACTAATGAAAAACTGTTTTTT
TRBJ2-2	.	TRBV5-4	.	CASSKSPGELFF	TGTGCCAGCAGTAAAAGCCCCGGGGAGCTGTTTTTT
TRBJ1-4	.	TRBV7-2	TRBD1	CASTLTGSYEKLFF	TGTGCCAGCACTTTGACAGGGTCGTATGAAAAACTGTTTTTT
TRBJ2-7	.	TRBV10-1	TRBD1	CASSESRRQGSYEQYF	TGCGCCAGCAGTGAGTCTAGAAGACAGGGCAGCTACGAGCAGTACTTC
TRBJ2-7	.	TRBV28	.	CASRFSGTPLRVYEQYF	TGTGCCAGCAGATTTTCCGGGACACCACTTCGGGTGTACGAGCAGTACTTC
TRBJ1-1	.	TRBV10-3	.	CAISESRAAAFF	TGTGCCATCAGTGAGTCGAGAGCCGCGGCTTTCTTT
TRBJ2-2	.	TRBV5-1	.	CASSLGGGGPSLNTGELFF	TGCGCCAGCAGCTTGGGTGGAGGGGGCCCGTCCTTGAACACCGGGGAGCTGTTTTTT
TRBJ2-7	.	TRBV30	TRBD1	CAWNRDSPYEQYF	TGTGCCTGGAACCGGGACAGTCCTTACGAGCAGTACTTC
TRBJ1-1	once	TRBV30	.	CAWSPGTMGTEAFF	TGTGCCTGGAGTCCCGGGACAATGGGCACTGAAGCTTTCTTT
TRBJ2-4	.	TRBV7-9	TRBD1	CASSSGQGVTKNIQYF	TGTGCCAGCAGCTCCGGACAGGGAGTAACCAAAAACATTCAGTACTTC
TRBJ1-4	.	TRBV5-1	TRBD1	CASSRGQGLGTNEKLFF	TGCGCCAGCAGCCGCGGACAGGGCTTAGGGACTAATGAAAAACTGTTTTTT
TRBJ1-1	once	TRBV15	.	CATRYVGGTEAFF	TGTGCCACCCGATATGTGGGGGGGACTGAAGCTTTCTTT
TRBJ1-1	once	TRBV6-5	.	CASSYGGTEAFF	TGTGCCAGCAGTTACGGGGGGACGGAAGCTTTCTTT
TRBJ1-5	few	TRBV19	.	CASTPRGQPQHF	TGTGCCAGTACCCCCAGGGGTCAGCCCCAGCATTTT
TRBJ1-5	.	TRBV10-2	.	CASSTGDTNQPQHF	TGCGCCAGCAGCACCGGGGATACCAATCAGCCCCAGCATTTT
TRBJ2-3	once	TRBV29-1	.	CSVEVGDTQYF	TGCAGCGTTGAAGTCGGGGATACGCAGTATTTT
TRBJ1-4	.	TRBV2	TRBD1	CASSGAGTGGQKLFF	TGTGCCAGCAGTGGGGCAGGGACAGGGGGGCAAAAACTGTTTTTT
TRBJ1-1	.	TRBV6-5	TRBD1	CASREQGTNTEAFF	TGTGCCAGCAGAGAACAGGGGACGAACACTGAAGCTTTCTTT
TRBJ1-1	.	TRBV29-1	.	CSVDRRQTEAFF	TGCAGCGTTGATCGGCGGCAGACTGAAGCTTTCTTT
TRBJ1-1	.	TRBV4-3	TRBD1	CASSQDLADRQMNTEAFF	TGCGCCAGCAGCCAAGATCTGGCGGACAGGCAGATGAACACTGAAGCTTTCTTT
TRBJ1-1	few	TRBV10-1	TRBD1	CASSEGTVNTEAFF	TGCGCCAGCAGTGAAGGGACAGTGAACACTGAAGCTTTCTTT
TRBJ2-7	.	TRBV7-2	TRBD1	CASSSGTGSFYEQYF	TGTGCCAGCAGTTCGGGGACAGGGTCCTTTTACGAGCAGTACTTC
TRBJ1-4	few	TRBV2	.	CASAAQGSTNEKLFF	TGTGCCAGCGCAGCGCAGGGGTCAACTAATGAAAAACTGTTTTTT
TRBJ2-2	.	TRBV30	.	CAWTLGALRTGELFF	TGTGCCTGGACCCTGGGGGCCCTGAGGACCGGGGAGCTGTTTTTT
TRBJ1-2	.	TRBV30	.	CAWDDWDNGYTF	TGTGCCTGGGACGACTGGGACAATGGCTACACCTTC
TRBJ1-1	.	TRBV11-2	TRBD1	CASSLAGGWWTEAFF	TGTGCCAGCAGCTTGGCAGGGGGCTGGTGGACTGAAGCTTTCTTT
TRBJ2-3	once	TRBV7-8	TRBD2	CASSKTSGALGDTQYF	TGTGCCAGCAGCAAAACTAGCGGGGCGCTGGGAGATACGCAGTATTTT
TRBJ2-1	.	TRBV4-2	TRBD2	CASSQDQRGGISTYNEQFF	TGTGCCAGCAGCCAAGATCAGCGGGGGGGCATCTCTACCTACAATGAGCAGTTCTTC
TRBJ1-2	.	TRBV29-1	TRBD1	CSAGDRANYGYTF	TGCAGCGCCGGAGACAGGGCCAACTATGGCTACACCTTC
TRBJ2-5	few	TRBV5-1	.	CASSLFFQGETQYF	TGCGCCAGCAGCTTGTTTTTTCAGGGGGAGACCCAGTACTTC
TRBJ1-1	.	TRBV30	.	CAWSGWTMNTEAFF	TGTGCCTGGAGCGGGTGGACAATGAACACTGAAGCTTTCTTT
TRBJ2-7	once	TRBV4-2	TRBD2	CASSQVGEGGYEQYF	TGTGCCAGCAGCCAAGTGGGGGAGGGTGGCTACGAGCAGTACTTC
TRBJ1-2	.	TRBV29-1	TRBD1	CSVGDRGTFTF	TGCAGCGTTGGCGACAGGGGGACGTTCACCTTC
TRBJ2-1	.	TRBV10-3	.	CAISEQRGEQFF	TGTGCCATCAGTGAGCAGCGTGGAGAGCAGTTCTTC
TRBJ1-6	.	TRBV19	TRBD1	CASTNRGRHSPLHF	TGTGCCAGTACCAACAGGGGAAGGCATTCACCCCTCCACTTT
TRBJ2-7	.	TRBV5-4	.	CASSLDRGTTYEQYF	TGTGCCAGCAGCTTGGACAGGGGGACTACCTACGAGCAGTACTTC
TRBJ2-3	.	TRBV15	.	CATSRGEGADTQYF	TGTGCCACCAGCAGAGGGGAAGGGGCAGATACGCAGTATTTT
TRBJ2-7	.	TRBV28	.	CASSRNSYEQYF	TGTGCCAGCAGCCGGAACAGCTACGAGCAGTACTTC
TRBJ1-2	.	TRBV14	.	CASSQDRYRYTF	TGTGCCAGCAGCCAAGATAGATACCGCTACACCTTC
TRBJ1-2	.	TRBV6-5	TRBD1	CASSSGQGGGYTF	TGTGCCAGCAGTTCGGGACAGGGAGGGGGCTACACCTTC